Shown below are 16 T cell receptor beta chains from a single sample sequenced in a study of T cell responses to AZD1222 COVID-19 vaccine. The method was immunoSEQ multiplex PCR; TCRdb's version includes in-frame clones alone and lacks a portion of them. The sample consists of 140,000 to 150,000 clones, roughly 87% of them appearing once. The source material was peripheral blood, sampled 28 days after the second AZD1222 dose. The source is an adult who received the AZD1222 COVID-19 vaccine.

In DNA form, the CDR3 reads TGTGCCAGCAGCCCGGGACAGGGAGATGGCTACACCTTC. Protein product: CASSPGQGDGYTF. V and J are TRBV6-5 and TRBJ1-2; 9 positions agree with TRBD1. The V gene end was trimmed by 6 bases and the J gene end by 6 bases; junction bases not matched to a gene: 5. The germline V gene has CDR1 MNHEY and CDR2 SVGAGI. CDR3 size: 13 residues.

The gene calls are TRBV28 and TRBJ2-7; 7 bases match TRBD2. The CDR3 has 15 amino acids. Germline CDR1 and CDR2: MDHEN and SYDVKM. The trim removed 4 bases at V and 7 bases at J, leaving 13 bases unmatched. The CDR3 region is CASSSGGGGPLEQYF. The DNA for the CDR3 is TGTGCCAGCAGTTCAGGCGGGGGAGGACCCCTGGAGCAGTACTTC. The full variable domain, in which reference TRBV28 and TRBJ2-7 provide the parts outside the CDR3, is DVKVTQSSRYLVKRTGEKVFLECVQDMDHENMFWYRQDPGLGLRLIYFSYDVKMKEKGDIPEGYSVSREKKERFSLILESASTNQTSMYLCASSSGGGGPLEQYFGPGTRLTVT.

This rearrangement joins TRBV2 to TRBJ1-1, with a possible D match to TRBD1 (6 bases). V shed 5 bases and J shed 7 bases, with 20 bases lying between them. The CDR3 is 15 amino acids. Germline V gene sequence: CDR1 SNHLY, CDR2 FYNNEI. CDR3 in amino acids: CASSNRDTLGREAFF. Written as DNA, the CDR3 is TGTGCCAGCAGTAATCGGGACACGCTGGGACGTGAAGCTTTCTTT.

CDR3 DNA: TGTGCCAGCAGCCGAAGGGGGGACAACCAAAACCGGGGCAGTGGTAATGAAAAACTGTTTTTT. Translating it yields CASSRRGDNQNRGSGNEKLFF. This chain connects TRBV27 to TRBJ1-4; D is possibly TRBD1 (6 bases). The CDR3 sequence is 21 residues long. The V end lost 6 bases, the J end lost 4 bases, and 33 bases lay between the germline ends. Germline V gene sequence: CDR1 MNHEY, CDR2 SMNVEV (reference sequence).

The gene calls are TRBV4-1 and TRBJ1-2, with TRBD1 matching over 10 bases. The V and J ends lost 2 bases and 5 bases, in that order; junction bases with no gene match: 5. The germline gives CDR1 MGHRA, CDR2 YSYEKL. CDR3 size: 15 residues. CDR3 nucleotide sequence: TGCGCCAGCAGCCAACCGACAGGGGGCAATTATGGCTACACCTTC. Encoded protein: CASSQPTGGNYGYTF.

CDR3 in amino acids: CASSLFGQGDRGYTF. DNA of the CDR3: TGTGCCAGCAGTTTATTCGGGCAGGGGGACAGGGGCTACACCTTC. The chain employs TRBV27 and TRBJ1-2, with 8 nucleotides matching TRBD1. The trim removed 1 base at V and 8 bases at J, leaving 9 bases unmatched. Germline-derived CDR1 and CDR2 are MNHEY and SMNVEV (reference sequence). The CDR3 is 15 amino acids.

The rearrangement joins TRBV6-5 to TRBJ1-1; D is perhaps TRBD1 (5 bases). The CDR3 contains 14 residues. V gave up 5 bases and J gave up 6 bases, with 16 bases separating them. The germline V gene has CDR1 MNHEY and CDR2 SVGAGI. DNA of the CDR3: TGTGCCAGCAGTACCTCCAGGTGGGGGGCTGAAGCTTTCTTT. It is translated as CASSTSRWGAEAFF.

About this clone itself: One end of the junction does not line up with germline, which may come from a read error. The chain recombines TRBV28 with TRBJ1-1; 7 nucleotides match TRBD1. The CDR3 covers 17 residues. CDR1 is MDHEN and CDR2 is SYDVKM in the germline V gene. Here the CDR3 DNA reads TGTGCCGGCAGTTTGGAAGGGGGCTGGCGGTTGAACACTGAAGCTTTCTTT. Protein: CAGSLEGGWRLNTEAFF. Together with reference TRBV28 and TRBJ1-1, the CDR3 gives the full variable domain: DVKVTQSSRYLVKRTGEKVFLECVQDMDHENMFWYRQDPGLGLRLIYFSYDVKMKEKGDIPEGYSVSREKKERFSLILESASTNQTSMYLCAGSLEGGWRLNTEAFFGQGTRLTVV.

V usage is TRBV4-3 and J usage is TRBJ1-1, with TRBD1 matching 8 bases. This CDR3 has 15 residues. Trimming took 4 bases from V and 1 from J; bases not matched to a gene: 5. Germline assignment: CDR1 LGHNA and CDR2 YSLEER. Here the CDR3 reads CASSLRGQANTEAFF. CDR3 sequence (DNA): TGCGCCAGCAGCCTCCGGGGACAGGCGAACACTGAAGCTTTCTTT.

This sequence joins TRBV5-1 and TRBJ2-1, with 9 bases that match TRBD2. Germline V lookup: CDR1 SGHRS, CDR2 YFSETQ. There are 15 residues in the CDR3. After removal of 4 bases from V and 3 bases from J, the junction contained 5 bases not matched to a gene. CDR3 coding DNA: TGCGCCAGCAGCCAGAGCGGGAGGCTCTACAATGAGCAGTTCTTC. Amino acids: CASSQSGRLYNEQFF.

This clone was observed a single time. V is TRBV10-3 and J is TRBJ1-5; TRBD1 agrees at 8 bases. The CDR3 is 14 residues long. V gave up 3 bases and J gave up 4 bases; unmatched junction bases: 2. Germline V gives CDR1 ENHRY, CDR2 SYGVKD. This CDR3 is CAISDWDRNQPQHF. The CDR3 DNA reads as TGTGCCATCAGTGACTGGGACAGGAATCAGCCCCAGCATTTT.

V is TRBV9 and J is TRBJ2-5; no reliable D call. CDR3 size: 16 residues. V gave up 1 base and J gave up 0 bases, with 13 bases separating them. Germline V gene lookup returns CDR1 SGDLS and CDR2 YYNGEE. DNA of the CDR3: TGTGCCAGCAGCGTAAGCCCTCTTTTGTACCAAGAGACCCAGTACTTC. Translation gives CASSVSPLLYQETQYF. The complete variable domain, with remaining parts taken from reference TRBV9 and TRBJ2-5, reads DSGVTQTPKHLITATGQRVTLRCSPRSGDLSVYWYQQSLDQGLQFLIQYYNGEERAKGNILERFSAQQFPDLHSELNLSSLELGDSALYFCASSVSPLLYQETQYFGPGTRLLVL.

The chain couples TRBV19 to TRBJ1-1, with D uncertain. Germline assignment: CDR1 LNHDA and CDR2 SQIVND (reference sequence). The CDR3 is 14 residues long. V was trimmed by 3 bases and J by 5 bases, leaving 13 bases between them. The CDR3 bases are TGTGCCAGTAGTATCACCCTCGGTGAGACTGAAGCTTTCTTT. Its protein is CASSITLGETEAFF.

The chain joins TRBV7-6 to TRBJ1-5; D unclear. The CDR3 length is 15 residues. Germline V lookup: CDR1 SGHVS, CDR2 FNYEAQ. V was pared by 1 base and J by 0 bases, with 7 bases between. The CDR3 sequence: CASSLGEFSNQPQHF. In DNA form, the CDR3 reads TGTGCCAGCAGCTTAGGAGAATTTAGCAATCAGCCCCAGCATTTT.

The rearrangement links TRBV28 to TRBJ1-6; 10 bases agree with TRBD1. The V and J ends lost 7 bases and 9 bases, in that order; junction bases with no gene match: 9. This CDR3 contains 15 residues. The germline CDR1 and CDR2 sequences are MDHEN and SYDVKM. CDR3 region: CASMEGQGLGSPLHF. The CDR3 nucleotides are TGTGCCAGCATGGAGGGACAGGGGCTAGGTTCACCCCTCCACTTT.

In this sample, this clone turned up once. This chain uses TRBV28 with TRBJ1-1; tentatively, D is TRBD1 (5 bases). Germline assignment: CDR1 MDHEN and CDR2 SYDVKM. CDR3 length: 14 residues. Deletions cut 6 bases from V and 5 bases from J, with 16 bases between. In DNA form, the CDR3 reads TGTGCCAGCAGCTCCTTCGAGGGGCGGACTGAAGCTTTCTTT. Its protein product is CASSSFEGRTEAFF.